The T cell receptor beta chain described here comes from a study of T cell responses to AZD1222 COVID-19 vaccine. Libraries were prepared by immunoSEQ multiplex PCR; TCRdb keeps only in-frame clonotypes and omits some of them. This table has 200,000 to 250,000 clones, 85% to 95% appearing once. CDR1 MDHEN and CDR2 SYDVKM come from the germline V gene. V trimming: 5 bases; J trimming: 4 bases; junction bases outside the gene matches: 10. This CDR3 has 15 amino acids. The rearrangement uses TRBV28 and TRBJ1-2; TRBD1 agrees at 7 bases. The sequence came from an adult in good health. The sequences come from peripheral blood, collected on day 0 of MenACWY control vaccination. In nucleotides, the CDR3 is TGTGCCAGCAGTCGACAGGGTGGGGGGCTCTATGGCTACACCTTC. This translates into CASSRQGGGLYGYTF.